One and the same sample provided the 31 T cell receptor beta chains below, sequenced in a study of human T cells and chemical hapten exposure. As to time point: pre-sensitization, week 0. Treatment noted: therapeutic diphenylcyclopropenone sensitization with weekly scalp DPC. In TCRdb, the RACE reads were re-called with MiXCR into one record per CDR3 protein. The table includes some 330,000 distinct CDR3 sequences, 5.5% detected once. This sample comprised whole blood, obtained in connection with sensitization to the hapten diphenylcyclopropenone (DPC). The receptors come from a woman aged 18-35 years with alopecia areata. Some clones in this sample may be carry-over from other donors' samples.

The sample holds many counts of this clonotype. This chain links TRBV6-2 or TRBV6-3 with TRBJ2-5; D is unresolved. Deletions cut 0 bases from V and 7 bases from J, with 3 bases between. There are 11 residues in the CDR3. Germline loops: CDR1 MNHEY, CDR2 SVGEGT. The CDR3 coding sequence is TGTGCCAGCAGTTACTCTTCGACCCAGTACTTC. It specifies CASSYSSTQYF.

This clonotype appeared a few times. The chain uses TRBV5-4 and TRBJ2-7; D might be TRBD1 or TRBD2, each matching 5 bases. Trimming cost V 2 bases and J 5 bases, with 17 bases left between them. There are 15 residues in the CDR3. Germline V gene lookup returns CDR1 SGHNT and CDR2 YYREEE (reference sequence). The CDR3 loop is CASSLRPGPGNEQYF. The CDR3 nucleotides are TGTGCCAGCAGCTTAAGGCCAGGGCCCGGGAACGAGCAGTACTTC.

This clonotype was detected a few times. The V and J genes are TRBV6-2 or TRBV6-3 and TRBJ2-1; TRBD1 agrees at 9 bases. Per germline, CDR1 MNHEY and CDR2 SVGEGT. The J segment lost 8 bases and the V segment lost 3 bases, leaving 8 bases of the junction unmatched. The CDR3 runs 15 residues. DNA of the CDR3: TGTGCCAGCAGTTATGGGACAGGGAGCAGGGATGAGCAGTTCTTC. It specifies CASSYGTGSRDEQFF.

This clonotype has only a few counts. The chain has TRBV6-5 and TRBJ2-2; the D gene is possibly TRBD2 (5 bases). Germline CDR1 reads MNHEY; CDR2 reads SVGAGI. V lost 3 bases to trimming and J lost 3 bases, with 11 bases between them. The CDR3 totals 15 residues. The CDR3 nucleotides read TGTGCCAGCAGTTATTTCGGACTTGACACCGGGGAGCTGTTTTTT. It codes for CASSYFGLDTGELFF.

The chain is built from TRBV12-5 and TRBJ2-3, with D hard to call. V shed 1 base and J shed 0 bases, with 8 bases lying between them. CDR1 and CDR2 from the germline V gene are LGHNT and FRNRAP. The CDR3 length is 15 residues. The CDR3 nucleotides read TGTGCTAGTGGTTTGGGACGCGGTAGCACAGATACGCAGTATTTT. Its protein is CASGLGRGSTDTQYF.

This clonotype was seen ten or more times. The V and J genes are TRBV2 and TRBJ2-2; D is unresolved. Germline V lookup: CDR1 SNHLY, CDR2 FYNNEI. This CDR3 is 14 amino acids long. Trimming took 7 bases from V and 1 from J, leaving 10 bases between them. CDR3 nucleotides: TGTGCCAGCAACTCCGCTAGGAACACCGGGGAGCTGTTTTTT. Amino acid sequence: CASNSARNTGELFF.

The chain has TRBV3-1 and TRBJ2-5; 8 bases are a match to TRBD2. V lost 6 bases to trimming and J lost 5 bases; unmatched junction nucleotides: 8. Germline CDR1 reads LGHDT; CDR2 reads YNNKEL (reference sequence). The CDR3 spans 14 residues. The CDR3 is CASRLSGGVETQYF. DNA of the CDR3: TGTGCCAGCAGGTTGAGCGGGGGCGTCGAGACCCAGTACTTC.

This chain links TRBV29-1 with TRBJ2-1, with 8 bases that match TRBD2. Losses at the gene ends were 0 bases for V and 7 bases for J; bases not matched to a gene: 17. The CDR3 is made up of 18 amino acids. Germline V gene lookup returns CDR1 SQVTM and CDR2 ANQGSEA. This chain's CDR3 is CSVEDLSSRGGSWNEQFF. CDR3 DNA: TGCAGCGTTGAAGATCTGTCCAGCCGCGGGGGGTCGTGGAATGAGCAGTTCTTC.

This clonotype was counted a few times. The chain combines TRBV7-2 with TRBJ1-2; 7 nucleotides align to TRBD1. The CDR3 spans 15 residues. Germline V lookup: CDR1 SGHTA, CDR2 FQGNSA. J lost 5 bases, V lost 5 bases, and 11 bases had no gene match. The CDR3 region is CASSSNRGVGYGYTF. As DNA, the CDR3 is TGTGCCAGCAGCAGCAACAGGGGAGTGGGATATGGCTACACCTTC.

The table lists this clonotype with a few counts. V and J are TRBV6-5 and TRBJ2-3; unclear D gene. The CDR3 has 15 amino acids. V was cut by 10 bases and J by 2 bases, with 19 bases left in between. Germline V lookup: CDR1 MNHEY, CDR2 SVGAGI. In DNA, the CDR3 is TGTGCCATGCCCTTATCGGTGGAATACACAGATACGCAGTATTTT. It translates to CAMPLSVEYTDTQYF.

The chain links TRBV3-1 to TRBJ2-7, with D hard to call. Trimming took 2 bases from V and 2 from J, leaving 10 bases between them. Germline V gene data show CDR1 as LGHDT and CDR2 as YNNKEL (reference sequence). The CDR3 is 14 amino acids. CDR3 sequence (DNA): TGTGCCAGCAGCCAACCGACGGCCCCCTACGAGCAGTACTTC. Translated: CASSQPTAPYEQYF.

This clonotype occurred many times. The V call is TRBV28, the J call TRBJ2-2, with D perhaps matching TRBD1 or TRBD2 (5 bases each). The V gene's germline CDR1 is MDHEN and CDR2 SYDVKM. V dropped 6 bases and J dropped 5 bases, with 19 bases sitting between them. The CDR3 has 16 residues. The chain's CDR3 is CASSPGPLVRTGELFF. The CDR3 nucleotides read TGTGCCAGCAGCCCGGGACCCCTCGTGCGGACCGGGGAGCTGTTTTTT.

The J gene is TRBJ1-3, the V gene TRBV29-1, with D possibly TRBD1 on 5 matching bases. Germline V lookup: CDR1 SQVTM, CDR2 ANQGSEA. V lost 5 bases and J 0 bases, leaving 11 bases between the germline ends. This CDR3 spans 14 amino acids. The CDR3 DNA is TGCAGCGTTTATGGGGGTAGCTCTGGAAACACCATATATTTT. Residues: CSVYGGSSGNTIYF. The full variable domain, completed using reference TRBV29-1 and TRBJ1-3, is SAVISQKPSRDICQRGTSLTIQCQVDSQVTMMFWYRQQPGQSLTLIATANQGSEATYESGFVIDKFPISRPNLTFSTLTVSNMSPEDSSIYLCSVYGGSSGNTIYFGEGSWLTVV.

This clonotype was counted between two and nine times. Germline and junction disagree at one end, which may indicate a read error. This chain links TRBV6-5 with TRBJ2-5; D uncertain. The CDR3 is 16 amino acids. Germline V gene lookup returns CDR1 MNHEY and CDR2 SVGAGI. The CDR3 bases are TGTGCCAGCAGTCACTCCCGGGCCCTGTCCCTGGAGACCCAGTACTTC. This encodes CASSHSRALSLETQYF.

This clonotype showed up many times. This rearrangement joins TRBV12-3 or TRBV12-4 to TRBJ1-1, with D hard to call. The CDR3 is 14 amino acids. Trimming left V 5 bases short and J 6 bases short, with 16 bases between. CDR3 in DNA: TGTGCCAGCAGTCCACCACGTGGTGGTTCTGAAGCTTTCTTT. It specifies CASSPPRGGSEAFF.

This clonotype was seen only a few times. The genes are TRBV20-1 and TRBJ2-1; the D gene is possibly TRBD1 (6 bases). The CDR3 loop spans 13 amino acids. The V end was cut by 4 bases, the J end by 0 bases, with 7 bases between. Germline assignment: CDR1 DFQATT and CDR2 SNEGSKA (reference sequence). The chain's CDR3 is CSAKGDSYNEQFF. CDR3 nucleotide sequence: TGCAGTGCTAAGGGGGACTCCTACAATGAGCAGTTCTTC.

The chain recombines TRBV6-2 or TRBV6-3 with TRBJ2-3; D unclear. V was cut by 2 bases and J by 0 bases, with 18 bases left in between. In germline, CDR1 is MNHEY, CDR2 SVGEGT. The CDR3 sequence is 18 residues long. Written as DNA, the CDR3 is TGTGCCAGCAGTTACGCCTCTTTGAAGGGTTCGAGCACAGATACGCAGTATTTT. Protein sequence: CASSYASLKGSSTDTQYF.

The V call is TRBV28, the J call TRBJ1-5; D call uncertain. Per the germline V gene, CDR1 is MDHEN and CDR2 is SYDVKM. Trimming took 6 bases from V and 0 from J, leaving 6 bases between them. The CDR3 consists of 13 residues. CDR3 region: CASRLPSNQPQHF. CDR3 nucleotides: TGTGCCAGCAGGTTACCTAGCAATCAGCCCCAGCATTTT.

This clonotype has at least ten counts. This chain links TRBV12-3 or TRBV12-4 with TRBJ2-5; 8 bases agree with TRBD2. The CDR3 consists of 13 residues. V trimming: 4 bases; J trimming: 5 bases; junction bases outside the gene matches: 3. CDR3 residues: CASSSRGGETQYF. As DNA, the CDR3 is TGTGCCAGCAGTTCCCGGGGGGGGGAGACCCAGTACTTC.

This clonotype came up a few times. The V gene is TRBV12-3 or TRBV12-4, the J gene TRBJ1-1, with D unresolved. The V end lost 5 bases, the J end lost 5 bases, and 9 bases lay between the germline ends. The CDR3 spans 12 residues. CDR3 residues: CASSNGPTEAFF. As DNA, the CDR3 is TGTGCCAGCAGTAATGGACCGACTGAAGCTTTCTTT.

This clonotype has just a few counts. DNA of the CDR3: TGTGCCACCAGCAGGGGATGGGTCGACACTGAAGCTTTCTTT. Translation gives CATSRGWVDTEAFF. This chain joins TRBV15 and TRBJ1-1, with D unclear. CDR1 and CDR2 from the germline V gene are LNHNV and YYDKDF (reference sequence). CDR3 length equals 14 residues. V was pared by 3 bases and J by 3 bases, with 11 bases between.

For this clonotype: Since a much larger clone is just one base distant, this may be a read error. The chain uses TRBV9 and TRBJ2-5; maybe TRBD2 (5 bases). CDR1 SGDLS and CDR2 YYNGEE come from the germline V gene. The CDR3 is 14 amino acids. The CDR3 bases are TGTGCCAGCAGCGTGGATGGGAGAGGAGAGACCCAGTGCTTC. Translating gives CASSVDGRGETQCF.

There are many counts of this clonotype. This chain uses TRBV6-2 or TRBV6-3 with TRBJ2-7; 9 nucleotides align to TRBD1. CDR1 and CDR2 (germline): MNHEY, SVGEGT. The CDR3 is made up of 14 amino acids. The ends lost 6 bases at V and 2 bases at J; junction bases unmatched: 5. The CDR3 coding sequence is TGTGCCAGCAGGTCGGGGACAGGGCCCTACGAGCAGTACTTC. Protein: CASRSGTGPYEQYF.

This clonotype was detected only a few times. This chain uses TRBV29-1 with TRBJ2-3, with D unresolved. V was clipped by 4 bases and J by 4 bases, with 9 bases between them. The CDR3 has 12 amino acids. Germline V gene lookup returns CDR1 SQVTM and CDR2 ANQGSEA. The CDR3 loop reads CSVGDGADTQYF. CDR3 nucleotides: TGCAGCGTTGGCGATGGGGCAGATACGCAGTATTTT.

CDR3 protein: CASSEVQGLYEQYF. CDR3 nucleotide sequence: TGTGCCAGCAGTGAGGTCCAGGGCTTGTACGAGCAGTACTTC. The chain uses TRBV6-1 and TRBJ2-7; the D gene is possibly TRBD1 (5 bases). With 3 bases removed from V and 4 bases from J, the gap between germline ends came to 13 bases. The CDR3 contains 14 residues. Germline V gives CDR1 MNHNS, CDR2 SASEGT.

This clonotype was counted at least ten times. This chain joins TRBV7-2 and TRBJ1-5; D gene unclear. Germline assignment: CDR1 SGHTA and CDR2 FQGNSA. The CDR3 covers 15 residues. The V gene lost 5 bases and the J gene lost 7 bases, with 18 bases spanning the gap. CDR3: CASSPFRVSPQPQHF. The CDR3 coding sequence is TGTGCCAGCAGCCCTTTTCGCGTGAGTCCCCAGCCCCAGCATTTT.

This clonotype came up many times. The rearrangement uses TRBV12-3 or TRBV12-4 and TRBJ1-2, with D hard to call. The CDR3 is made up of 12 amino acids. Deletions cut 0 bases from V and 7 bases from J, with 6 bases between. The CDR3 protein is CASSLAPGGYTF. The DNA of the CDR3 is TGTGCCAGCAGTTTAGCGCCAGGTGGCTACACCTTC.

This chain uses TRBV7-9 with TRBJ2-7; 7 bases match TRBD2. Germline CDR1 SEHNR, CDR2 FQNEAQ (reference sequence). The trim removed 0 bases at V and 13 bases at J, leaving 6 bases unmatched. This CDR3 spans 12 amino acids. CDR3 DNA: TGTGCCAGCAGCTTAGCTAGCGGGTTGACTTACTTC. Its protein is CASSLASGLTYF. Full variable domain (rest looked up from reference TRBV7-9 and TRBJ2-7): DTGVSQNPRHKITKRGQNVTFRCDPISEHNRLYWYRQTLGQGPEFLTYFQNEAQLEKSRLLSDRFSAERPKGSFSTLEIQRTEQGDSAMYLCASSLASGLTYFGPGTRLTVT.

Ten or more counts support this clonotype. The CDR3 DNA reads TGCGCCAGCAGCCAAGATCAGTGGGATACGCAGTATTTT. It encodes CASSQDQWDTQYF. This chain joins TRBV4-1 and TRBJ2-3, with D uncertain. V was clipped by 0 bases and J by 6 bases, with 7 bases between them. CDR3 length equals 13 residues. CDR1 is MGHRA and CDR2 is YSYEKL in the germline V gene.

This clonotype was found many times. CDR3 region: CAISEGQETQYF. The CDR3 nucleotides are TGTGCCATCAGTGAGGGTCAAGAGACCCAGTACTTC. The chain has TRBV10-3 and TRBJ2-5; the D is unclear. Per the germline V gene, CDR1 is ENHRY and CDR2 is SYGVKD. V dropped 2 bases and J dropped 2 bases, with 3 bases sitting between them. The CDR3 sequence is 12 residues long.

The chain uses TRBV9 and TRBJ2-4, with 7 bases fitting TRBD1. The germline gives CDR1 SGDLS, CDR2 YYNGEE. The CDR3 is 14 residues long. V was clipped by 3 bases and J by 5 bases; unmatched bases: 5. CDR3 in DNA: TGTGCCAGCAGCGGATTGACAGGGCAAAACATTCAGTACTTC. Its translation is CASSGLTGQNIQYF.